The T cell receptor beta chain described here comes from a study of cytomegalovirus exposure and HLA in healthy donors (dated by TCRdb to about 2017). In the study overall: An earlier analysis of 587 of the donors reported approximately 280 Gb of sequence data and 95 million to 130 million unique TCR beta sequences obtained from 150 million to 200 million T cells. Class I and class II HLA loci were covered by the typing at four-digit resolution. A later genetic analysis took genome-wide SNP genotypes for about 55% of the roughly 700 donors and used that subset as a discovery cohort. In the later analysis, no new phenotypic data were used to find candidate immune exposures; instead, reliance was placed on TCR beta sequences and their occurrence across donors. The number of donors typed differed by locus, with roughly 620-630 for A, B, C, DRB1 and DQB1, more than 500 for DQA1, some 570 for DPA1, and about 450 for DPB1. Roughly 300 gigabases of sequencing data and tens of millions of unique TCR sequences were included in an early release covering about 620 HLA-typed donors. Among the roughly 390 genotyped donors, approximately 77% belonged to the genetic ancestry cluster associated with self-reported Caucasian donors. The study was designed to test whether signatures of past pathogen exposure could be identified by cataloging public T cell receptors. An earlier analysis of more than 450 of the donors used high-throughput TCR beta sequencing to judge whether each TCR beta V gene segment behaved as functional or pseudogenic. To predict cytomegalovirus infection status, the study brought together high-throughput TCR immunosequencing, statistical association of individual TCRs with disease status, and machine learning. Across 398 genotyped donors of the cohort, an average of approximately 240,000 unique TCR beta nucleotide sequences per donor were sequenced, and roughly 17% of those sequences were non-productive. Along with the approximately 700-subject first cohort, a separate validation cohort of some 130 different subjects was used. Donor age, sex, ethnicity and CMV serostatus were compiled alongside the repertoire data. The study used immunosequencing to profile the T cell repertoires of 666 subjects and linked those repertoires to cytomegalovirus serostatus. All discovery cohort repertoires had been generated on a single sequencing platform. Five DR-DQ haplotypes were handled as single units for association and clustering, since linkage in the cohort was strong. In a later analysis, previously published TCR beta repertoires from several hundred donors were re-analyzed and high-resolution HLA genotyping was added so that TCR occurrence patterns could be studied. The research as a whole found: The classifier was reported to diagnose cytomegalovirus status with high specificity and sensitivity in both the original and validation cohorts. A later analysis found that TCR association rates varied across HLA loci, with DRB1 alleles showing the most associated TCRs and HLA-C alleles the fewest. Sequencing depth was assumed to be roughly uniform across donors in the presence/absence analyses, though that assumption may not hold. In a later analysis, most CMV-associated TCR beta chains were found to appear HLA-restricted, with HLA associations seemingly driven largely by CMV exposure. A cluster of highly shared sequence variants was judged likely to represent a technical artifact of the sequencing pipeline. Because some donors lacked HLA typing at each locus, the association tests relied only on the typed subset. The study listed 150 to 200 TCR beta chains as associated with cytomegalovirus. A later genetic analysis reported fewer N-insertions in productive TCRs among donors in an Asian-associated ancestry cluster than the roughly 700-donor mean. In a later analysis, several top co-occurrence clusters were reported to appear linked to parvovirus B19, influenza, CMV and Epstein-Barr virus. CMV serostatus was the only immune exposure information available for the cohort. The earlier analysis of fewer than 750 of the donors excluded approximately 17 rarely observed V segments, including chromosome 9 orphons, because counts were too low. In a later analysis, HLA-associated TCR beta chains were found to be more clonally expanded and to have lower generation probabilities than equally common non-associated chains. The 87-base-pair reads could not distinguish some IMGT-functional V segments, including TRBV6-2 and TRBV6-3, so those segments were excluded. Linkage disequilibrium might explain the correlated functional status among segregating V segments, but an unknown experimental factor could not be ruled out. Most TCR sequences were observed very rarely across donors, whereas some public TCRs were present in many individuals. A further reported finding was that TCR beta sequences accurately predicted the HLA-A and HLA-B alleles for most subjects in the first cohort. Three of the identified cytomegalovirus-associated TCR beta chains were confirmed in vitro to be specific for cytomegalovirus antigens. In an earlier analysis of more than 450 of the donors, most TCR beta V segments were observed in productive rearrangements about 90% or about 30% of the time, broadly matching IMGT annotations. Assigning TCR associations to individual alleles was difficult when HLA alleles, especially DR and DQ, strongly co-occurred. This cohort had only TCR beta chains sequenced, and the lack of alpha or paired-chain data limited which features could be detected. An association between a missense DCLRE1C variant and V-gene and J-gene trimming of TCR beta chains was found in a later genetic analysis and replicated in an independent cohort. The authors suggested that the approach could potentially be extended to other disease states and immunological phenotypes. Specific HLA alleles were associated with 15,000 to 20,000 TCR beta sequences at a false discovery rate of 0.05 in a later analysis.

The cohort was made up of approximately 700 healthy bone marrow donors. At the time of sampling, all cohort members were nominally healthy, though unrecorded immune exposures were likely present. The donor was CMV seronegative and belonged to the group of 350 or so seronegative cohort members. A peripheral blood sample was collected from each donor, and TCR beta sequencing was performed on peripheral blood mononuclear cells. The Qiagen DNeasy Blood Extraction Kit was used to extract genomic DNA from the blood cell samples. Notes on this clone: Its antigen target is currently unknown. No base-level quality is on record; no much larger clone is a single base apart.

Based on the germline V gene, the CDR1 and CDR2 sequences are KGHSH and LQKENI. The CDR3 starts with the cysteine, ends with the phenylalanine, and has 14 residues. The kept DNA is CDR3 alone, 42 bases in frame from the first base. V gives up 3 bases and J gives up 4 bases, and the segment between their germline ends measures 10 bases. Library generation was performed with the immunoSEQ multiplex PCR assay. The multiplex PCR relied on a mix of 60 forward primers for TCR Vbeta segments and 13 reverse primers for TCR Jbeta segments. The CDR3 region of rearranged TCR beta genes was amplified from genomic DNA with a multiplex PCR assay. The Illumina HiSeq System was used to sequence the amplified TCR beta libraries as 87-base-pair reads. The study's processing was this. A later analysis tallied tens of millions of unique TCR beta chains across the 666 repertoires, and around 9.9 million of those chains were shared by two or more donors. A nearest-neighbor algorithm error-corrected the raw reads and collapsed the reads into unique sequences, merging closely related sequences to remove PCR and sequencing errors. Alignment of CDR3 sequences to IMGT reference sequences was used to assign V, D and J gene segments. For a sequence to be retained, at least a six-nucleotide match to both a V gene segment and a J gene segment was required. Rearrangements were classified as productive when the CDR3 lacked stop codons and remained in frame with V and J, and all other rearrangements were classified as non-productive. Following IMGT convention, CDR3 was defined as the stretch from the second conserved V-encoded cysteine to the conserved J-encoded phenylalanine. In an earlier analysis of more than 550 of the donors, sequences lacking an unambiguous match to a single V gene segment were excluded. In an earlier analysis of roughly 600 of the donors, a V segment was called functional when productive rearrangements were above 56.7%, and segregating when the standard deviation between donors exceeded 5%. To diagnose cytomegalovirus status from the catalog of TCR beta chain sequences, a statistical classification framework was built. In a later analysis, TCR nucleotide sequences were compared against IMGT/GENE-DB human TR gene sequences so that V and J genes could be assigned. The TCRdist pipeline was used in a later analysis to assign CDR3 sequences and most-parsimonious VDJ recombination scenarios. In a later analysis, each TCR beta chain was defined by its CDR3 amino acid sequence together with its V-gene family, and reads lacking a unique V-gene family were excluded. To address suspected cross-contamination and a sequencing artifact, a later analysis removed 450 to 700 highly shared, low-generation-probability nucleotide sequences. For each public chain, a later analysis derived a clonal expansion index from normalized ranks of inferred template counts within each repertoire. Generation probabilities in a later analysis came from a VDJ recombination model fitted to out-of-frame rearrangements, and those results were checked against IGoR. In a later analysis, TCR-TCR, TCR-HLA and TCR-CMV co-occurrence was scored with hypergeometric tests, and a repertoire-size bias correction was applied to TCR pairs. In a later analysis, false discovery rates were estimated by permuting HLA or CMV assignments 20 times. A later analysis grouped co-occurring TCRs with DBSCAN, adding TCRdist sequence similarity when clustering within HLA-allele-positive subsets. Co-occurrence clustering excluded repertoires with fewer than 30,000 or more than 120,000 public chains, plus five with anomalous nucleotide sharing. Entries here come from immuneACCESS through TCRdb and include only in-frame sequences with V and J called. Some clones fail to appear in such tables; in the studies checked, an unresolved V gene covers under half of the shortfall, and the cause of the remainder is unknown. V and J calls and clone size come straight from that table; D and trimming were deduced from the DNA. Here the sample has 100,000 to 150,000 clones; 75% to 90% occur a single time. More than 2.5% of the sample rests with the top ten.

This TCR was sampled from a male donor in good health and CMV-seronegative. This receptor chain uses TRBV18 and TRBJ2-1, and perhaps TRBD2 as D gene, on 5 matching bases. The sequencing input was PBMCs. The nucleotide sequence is TGTGCCAGCTCACCTTCAAGGACTTACAATGAGCAGTTCTTC. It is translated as CASSPSRTYNEQFF.